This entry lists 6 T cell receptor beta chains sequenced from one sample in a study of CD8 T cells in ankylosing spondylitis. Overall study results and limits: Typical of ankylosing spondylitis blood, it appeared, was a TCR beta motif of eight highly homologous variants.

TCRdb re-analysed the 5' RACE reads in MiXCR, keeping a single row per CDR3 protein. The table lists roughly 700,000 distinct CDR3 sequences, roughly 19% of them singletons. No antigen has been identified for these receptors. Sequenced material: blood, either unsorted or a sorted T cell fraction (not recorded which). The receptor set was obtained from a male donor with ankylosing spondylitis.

This CDR3 reads CASSLVSGFGGYTF. CDR3 DNA: TGTGCCAGCAGCTTAGTCTCAGGGTTCGGTGGCTACACCTTC. J is TRBJ1-2 and V is TRBV7-6; TRBD1 is a possible D gene (5 bases). The CDR3 totals 14 residues. Germline V gene lookup returns CDR1 SGHVS and CDR2 FNYEAQ. The V and J ends lost 1 base and 7 bases respectively, with 13 bases between them. Full variable domain (outside the CDR3, taken from reference TRBV7-6 and TRBJ1-2): GAGVSQSPRYKVTKRGQDVALRCDPISGHVSLYWYRQALGQGPEFLTYFNYEAQQDKSGLPNDRFSAERPEGSISTLTIQRTEQRDSAMYRCASSLVSGFGGYTFGSGTRLTVV.

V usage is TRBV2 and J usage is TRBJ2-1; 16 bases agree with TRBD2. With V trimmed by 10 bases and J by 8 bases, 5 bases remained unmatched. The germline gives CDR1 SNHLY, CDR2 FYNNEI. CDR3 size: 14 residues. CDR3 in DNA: TGTGCCACCCCAGGGACTAGCGGGAGGGATGAGCAGTTCTTC. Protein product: CATPGTSGRDEQFF.

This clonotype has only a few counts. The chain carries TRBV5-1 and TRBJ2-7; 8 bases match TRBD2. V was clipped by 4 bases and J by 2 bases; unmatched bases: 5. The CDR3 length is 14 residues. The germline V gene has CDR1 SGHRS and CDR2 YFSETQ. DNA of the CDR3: TGCGCCAGCAGCGTTAGCGGGAACACCTACGAGCAGTACTTC. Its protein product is CASSVSGNTYEQYF.

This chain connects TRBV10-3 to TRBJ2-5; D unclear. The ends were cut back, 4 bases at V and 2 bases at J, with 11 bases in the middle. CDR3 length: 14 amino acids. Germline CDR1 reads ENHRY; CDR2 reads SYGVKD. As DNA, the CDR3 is TGTGCCATCAGTGTGGGTCCGGATCAAGAGACCCAGTACTTC. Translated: CAISVGPDQETQYF.

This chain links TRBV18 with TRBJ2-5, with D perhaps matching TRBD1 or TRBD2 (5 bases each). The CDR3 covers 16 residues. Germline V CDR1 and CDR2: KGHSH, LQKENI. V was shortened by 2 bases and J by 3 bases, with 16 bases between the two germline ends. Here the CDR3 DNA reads TGTGCCAGCTCACCATTGGGGGTTACTAGAGAAGAGACCCAGTACTTC. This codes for CASSPLGVTREETQYF.

The chain's CDR3 is CASSLSDGKATNEKLFF. The CDR3 bases are TGTGCCAGCAGCTTAAGTGACGGCAAAGCAACTAATGAAAAACTGTTTTTT. This chain links TRBV7-9 with TRBJ1-4; D is undetermined. Germline V CDR1 and CDR2: SEHNR, FQNEAQ (reference sequence). The CDR3 length is 17 residues. Trimming took 2 bases from V and 0 from J, leaving 13 bases between them.